This TCR beta chain emerged from a study of T cell responses to AZD1222 COVID-19 vaccine listed by TCRdb under 2021. Concerning the study at large: Because spike-specific TCR depth and breadth did not differ between the two schedules, AZD1222 recipients who got a second dose at roughly 4 weeks were pooled with those who got a second dose at roughly 12 weeks. TCR sequencing was performed for some 250 trial participants, of whom some 200 were given two doses of AZD1222 and around 25 were given two doses of MenACWY control vaccine. Trial participants were enrolled by age into 18-55, 56-69 and 70-plus year subgroups, with 148, 28 and 57 TCR-sequenced participants respectively.

The sample's time point label is to be understood as: baseline before first vaccination. The vaccinee samples were drawn from two UK trials, COV001 and COV002, one of which was a single-blind randomized controlled phase 2/3 trial testing AZD1222 (ChAdOx1 nCoV-19) in healthy adults. For TCRbeta chain sequencing, PBMC samples from trial participants were taken at day 0 and at day 28 after the second dose. Broad study findings and their caveats: CD4 TCRs associated with the vaccine covered the entire spike protein, and the dominant responses were in regions 160-218 and 743-854. Spike-specific TCR breadth and depth rose significantly after two AZD1222 doses compared with day 0 and with MenACWY recipients. Participants were mostly white British and included more females than males, and it was suggested by the authors that clonal diversity may have been underestimated. Because no day 14 peak-response samples were available, the repertoires could be characterized only after the peak T cell response. The 56-69-year group was small, and its depth increase did not reach significance, likely because of low power. Nearly half of unique spike-specific TCRs reportedly recognized epitopes outside regions mutated in the B.1.351 and B.1.1.7 variants. Conclusions about previously exposed vaccinees were limited because only six AZD1222 recipients were SARS-CoV-2 seropositive at baseline.

The CDR3 regions of human TCRbeta chains were analyzed by immunosequencing. In the original analysis: TCRs in the repertoires were compared against a reference library of SARS-CoV-2-specific TCRs that had been generated with the MIRA antigen-specificity platform. Breadth was defined as the fraction of unique TCRs that were SARS-CoV-2-associated. Depth was defined as the fraction of total T cells that were SARS-CoV-2-associated. Using the MIRA data, every spike-specific TCR was mapped to the spike region that the TCR reacted to and assigned to either a CD4 or a CD8 class. Log10-transformed breadth and depth values were compared by one-way ANOVA with Sidak's multiple comparisons tests. TCRdb re-hosts the immuneACCESS table, in-frame sequences only. Its copies lack some clones; in the studies checked, an unresolved V gene accounts for under half of them, and the cause for the rest is not known. V and J calls and clone size follow that table, whereas D and trimming were derived from the DNA. The sample has around 84,000 clones on record, more than 70% of them singletons. The ten top clones hold 7.5% to 9% of the sample.

As to this clone: The target of this receptor is not known. Base qualities were left out, and no much larger clone turns up one base away.

Trimming removed 4 bases from V and 0 bases from J, leaving 11 bases between the germline ends. Its CDR3 holds 15 amino acids, cysteine through phenylalanine. The CDR3 DNA has 45 bases and is translated from base 1. As encoded in the germline V gene, CDR1 is SGHVS while CDR2 is FQNEAQ. The chain is encoded by TRBV7-8 joined to TRBJ2-3; the D gene assignment is ambiguous. The sequence derives from an adult in good health. Sequencing used peripheral blood, obtained on day 0 of AZD1222 vaccination. The CDR3 reads CASSYRESSTDTQYF. The DNA sequence reads TGTGCCAGCAGCTATAGAGAGTCGAGCACAGATACGCAGTATTTT.